These 26 T cell receptor beta chains were all obtained from the same sample, sequenced in a study of blood T cell repertoires in COVID-19. The table came from immunoSEQ multiplex PCR; TCRdb's copy has only in-frame clones and leaves some out. The table lists about 140,000 clones, roughly 82% of them singletons. The source material was peripheral blood. The receptors here all came from a man older than 75 with acute or convalescent COVID-19.

This chain connects TRBV19 to TRBJ2-1, with 14 positions matching TRBD2. The CDR3 spans 19 residues. Looked up from germline, CDR1 is LNHDA and CDR2 is SQIVND (reference sequence). The V gene end was trimmed by 6 bases and the J gene end by 4 bases; junction bases not matched to a gene: 14. The DNA of the CDR3 is TGTGCCAGTAGACCACCTCGTGGACTAGCGGGGGGACCATACAATGAGCAGTTCTTC. Translated: CASRPPRGLAGGPYNEQFF.

The CDR3 protein is CASSRQGPGASLNQPQHF. CDR3 nucleotide sequence: TGTGCCAGCAGCCGGCAGGGGCCCGGGGCGAGCCTCAATCAGCCCCAGCATTTT. The chain employs TRBV7-9 and TRBJ1-5; D might be TRBD1 (6 bases). The CDR3 covers 18 residues. The germline V gene has CDR1 SEHNR and CDR2 FQNEAQ (reference sequence). The ends were cut back, 5 bases at V and 3 bases at J, with 23 bases in the middle.

This chain uses TRBV5-4 with TRBJ2-3; 7 nucleotides match TRBD1. The CDR3 contains 15 residues. Germline CDR1 SGHNT, CDR2 YYREEE (reference sequence). With V trimmed by 5 bases and J by 0 bases, 6 bases remained unmatched. The CDR3 sequence is CASRPGQSSTDTQYF. The CDR3 nucleotides read TGTGCCAGCAGACCGGGACAGTCTAGCACAGATACGCAGTATTTT. The full variable domain, in which reference TRBV5-4 and TRBJ2-3 provide the parts outside the CDR3, is ETGVTQSPTHLIKTRGQQVTLRCSSQSGHNTVSWYQQALGQGPQFIFQYYREEENGRGNFPPRFSGLQFPNYSSELNVNALELDDSALYLCASRPGQSSTDTQYFGPGTRLTVL.

This rearrangement joins TRBV5-6 to TRBJ1-6, with TRBD1 identical over 11 bases. The CDR3 runs to 14 residues. Looked up from germline, CDR1 is SGHDT and CDR2 is YYEEEE. The V segment lost 4 bases and the J segment 10 bases; nucleotides outside the gene matches: 4. In nucleotides, the CDR3 is TGTGCCAGCAGCCCGGACAGGGGGCGGTCACCCCTCCACTTT. It translates to CASSPDRGRSPLHF.

CDR3 sequence: CASSQDQGRGYGYTF. The DNA for the CDR3 is TGTGCCAGCAGCCAAGATCAGGGCAGGGGATATGGCTACACCTTC. The chain combines TRBV4-2 with TRBJ1-2, with D possibly TRBD1 on 6 matching bases. The CDR3 has 15 amino acids. V was clipped by 0 bases and J by 5 bases, with 13 bases between them. Looked up from germline, CDR1 is LGHNA and CDR2 is YNFKEQ.

This rearrangement joins TRBV7-6 to TRBJ1-6; no firm D call. Germline lookup yields CDR1 SGHVS and CDR2 FNYEAQ. V lost 0 bases to trimming and J lost 8 bases, with 8 bases between them. The CDR3 loop spans 14 amino acids. CDR3 loop: CASSLATVHSPLHF. CDR3 sequence (DNA): TGTGCCAGCAGCTTAGCGACTGTTCATTCACCCCTCCACTTT.

This clone was recorded a few times. The CDR3 protein is CASSLKQERYEQYF. CDR3 nucleotide sequence: TGTGCCAGCAGCCTAAAACAAGAGCGCTACGAGCAGTACTTC. The chain links TRBV5-4 to TRBJ2-7; no reliable D call. With 4 bases removed from V and 3 bases from J, the gap between germline ends came to 14 bases. The CDR3 extends over 14 amino acids. CDR1 is SGHNT and CDR2 is YYREEE in the germline V gene (reference sequence).

This chain joins TRBV3-1 (or the pseudogene TRBV3-2) and TRBJ2-7; 10 nucleotides match TRBD2. V shed 4 bases and J 3 bases; nucleotides not matched to a gene: 3. The CDR3 runs 14 residues. The V gene's germline CDR1 is LGHDT and CDR2 YNNKEL (reference sequence). The CDR3 protein is CASSLLAGDYEQYF. DNA for the CDR3: TGTGCCAGCAGCCTGCTAGCGGGGGACTACGAGCAGTACTTC.

In the case of this clone: The same CDR3 arises from other DNA sequences in this sample as well. The chain recombines TRBV11-3 with TRBJ2-3, with 7 nucleotides matching TRBD2. Germline loops: CDR1 SGHNT, CDR2 YENEEA. The CDR3 spans 14 residues. V dropped 1 base and J dropped 4; count of bases not matched to a gene: 2. CDR3 amino acids: CASSLGLAPDTQYF. In nucleotides, the CDR3 is TGTGCCAGCAGCTTAGGACTAGCCCCAGATACGCAGTATTTT.

As concerns this clone: The same CDR3 arises from other DNA sequences in this sample as well. The V and J genes are TRBV5-1 and TRBJ2-5; no definite D call. Germline values: CDR1 SGHRS, CDR2 YFSETQ. V lost 2 bases and J lost 1, with 6 bases in between. The CDR3 sequence is 13 residues long. CDR3 DNA sequence: TGCGCCAGCAGCTTATCCGGCCAAGAGACCCAGTACTTC. Amino acid sequence: CASSLSGQETQYF.

The V call is TRBV28, the J call TRBJ1-4; 7 nucleotides match TRBD1. From germline, CDR1 is MDHEN and CDR2 SYDVKM. CDR3 size: 14 residues. After removal of 5 bases from V and 6 bases from J, the junction contained 6 bases not matched to a gene. CDR3 protein: CASSASGTDEKLFF. The CDR3 bases are TGTGCCAGCAGTGCCTCCGGGACAGATGAAAAACTGTTTTTT.

This rearrangement joins TRBV6-5 to TRBJ2-5; the match to TRBD1 covers 9 bases. This CDR3 has 14 amino acids. The V gene end was trimmed by 3 bases and the J gene end by 5 bases; junction bases not matched to a gene: 4. Germline CDR1 reads MNHEY; CDR2 reads SVGAGI. CDR3 bases: TGTGCCAGCAGTTATGGGACAGGGCAGGAGACCCAGTACTTC. Translating gives CASSYGTGQETQYF.

The chain recombines TRBV29-1 with TRBJ2-7, with a possible D match to TRBD2 (7 bases). Germline lookup yields CDR1 SQVTM and CDR2 ANQGSEA. This CDR3 has 12 amino acids. V was trimmed by 5 bases and J by 2 bases, leaving 10 bases between them. The CDR3 sequence is CSVKGGPYEQYF. Here the CDR3 DNA reads TGCAGCGTTAAGGGGGGGCCCTACGAGCAGTACTTC.

This clone was detected only once. The rearrangement links TRBV7-9 to TRBJ2-1; no definite D call. V lost 5 bases, J lost 15 bases, and 14 bases lay in between. Germline assignment: CDR1 SEHNR and CDR2 FQNEAQ (reference sequence). The CDR3 runs to 11 residues. For the CDR3, the DNA is TGTGCCAGCAGCCCGCTTTTAGTGTGGTTCTTC. Translating gives CASSPLLVWFF. Full variable domain (remainder filled in from reference TRBV7-9 and TRBJ2-1): DTGVSQNPRHKITKRGQNVTFRCDPISEHNRLYWYRQTLGQGPEFLTYFQNEAQLEKSRLLSDRFSAERPKGSFSTLEIQRTEQGDSAMYLCASSPLLVWFFGPGTRLTVL.

The V gene is TRBV9, the J gene TRBJ2-1; 11 positions match TRBD1. Germline V gene sequence: CDR1 SGDLS, CDR2 YYNGEE. V shed 6 bases and J 9 bases; nucleotides not matched to a gene: 8. The CDR3 runs 14 residues. CDR3 sequence: CASTQRGQGGEQFF. As DNA, the CDR3 is TGTGCCAGCACCCAGAGGGGACAGGGGGGTGAGCAGTTCTTC.

The V call is TRBV6-5, the J call TRBJ2-7, with TRBD1 matching over 10 bases. The V and J ends lost 6 bases and 9 bases, in that order; junction bases with no gene match: 8. CDR3 size: 13 residues. Germline V gives CDR1 MNHEY, CDR2 SVGAGI. CDR3 in DNA: TGTGCCAGCAGCGGGACAGGGGAGTTTGTGCAGTACTTC. Protein: CASSGTGEFVQYF.

With respect to this clone: Other DNA sequences from this sample encode an identical CDR3 as well. V usage is TRBV7-9 and J usage is TRBJ1-1, with D maybe TRBD1 (6 bases). CDR3 length: 14 amino acids. Between the trimmed V and J ends, which lost 1 base and 5 bases, there was a span of 11 bases. Germline V gene sequence: CDR1 SEHNR, CDR2 FQNEAQ (reference sequence). CDR3 residues: CASSLGQANTEAFF. The CDR3 DNA reads TGTGCCAGCAGCTTAGGACAGGCGAATACTGAAGCTTTCTTT.

On this clone itself: In this CDR3 the conserved last residue, phenylalanine or tryptophan, is missing, so a read error is likely. The CDR3 nucleotides are TGTGCCACCGGCGGGGAGGACGAGCAGTACCTC. Its protein is CATGGEDEQYL. The chain couples TRBV24-1 to TRBJ2-7, with a possible D match to TRBD2 (6 bases). This CDR3 contains 11 residues. V lost 9 bases to trimming and J lost 5 bases, with 10 bases between them. In germline, CDR1 is KGHDR, CDR2 SFDVKD.

The chain has TRBV3-1 (or the pseudogene TRBV3-2) and TRBJ1-6; D gene uncertain. CDR1 is LGHDT and CDR2 is YNNKEL in the germline V gene (reference sequence). This CDR3 is built from 13 residues. V was trimmed by 1 base and J by 7 bases, leaving 5 bases between them. The chain's CDR3 is CASSQVQNSPLHF. In DNA form, the CDR3 reads TGTGCCAGCAGCCAAGTTCAGAATTCACCCCTCCACTTT.

The J gene is TRBJ2-3, the V gene TRBV6-5, with D possibly TRBD1 on 5 matching bases. The CDR3 has 13 residues. CDR1 and CDR2 from the germline V gene are MNHEY and SVGAGI. The V end was cut by 10 bases, the J end by 3 bases, with 14 bases between. CDR3 sequence reads: CAISVQGTDTQYF. The CDR3 bases are TGTGCCATCTCCGTCCAGGGTACAGATACGCAGTATTTT.

This clone was found many times. J is TRBJ2-1 and V is TRBV7-3; 10 nucleotides line up with TRBD2. There are 14 residues in the CDR3. Germline assignment: CDR1 SGHTA and CDR2 FQGTGA. J lost 9 bases, V lost 5 bases, and 7 bases had no gene match. Here the CDR3 reads CASSRQAGGSEQFF. For the CDR3, the DNA is TGTGCCAGCAGCCGACAAGCGGGGGGGAGTGAGCAGTTCTTC. Based on the CDR3 plus reference TRBV7-3 and TRBJ2-1, the full variable domain is GAGVSQTPSNKVTEKGKYVELRCDPISGHTALYWYRQSLGQGPEFLIYFQGTGAADDSGLPNDRFFAVRPEGSVSTLKIQRTERGDSAVYLCASSRQAGGSEQFFGPGTRLTVL.

The chain has TRBV7-2 and TRBJ1-3, with 8 bases aligning to TRBD1. Trimming removed 5 bases from V and 5 bases from J; junction bases left unmatched: 5. Germline V lookup: CDR1 SGHTA, CDR2 FQGNSA. The CDR3 has 14 residues. Here the CDR3 DNA reads TGTGCCAGCAGCCCCAGGGGGCGAAGAAACACCATATATTTT. This codes for CASSPRGRRNTIYF.

This chain connects TRBV6-2 or TRBV6-3 to TRBJ2-7; 10 nucleotides align to TRBD2. V trimming: 2 bases; J trimming: 0 bases; junction bases outside the gene matches: 13. CDR3 length equals 19 residues. Looked up from germline, CDR1 is MNHEY and CDR2 is SVGEGT. CDR3 amino acids: CASSYPLGSGGPSSYEQYF. The CDR3 nucleotides are TGTGCCAGCAGTTACCCCCTTGGTAGCGGGGGGCCGAGCTCCTACGAGCAGTACTTC.

The chain combines TRBV24-1 with TRBJ2-6, with a tentative D call TRBD1 (5 bases). The CDR3 covers 18 residues. Germline V CDR1 and CDR2: KGHDR, SFDVKD. Trimming took 6 bases from V and 1 from J, leaving 18 bases between them. The CDR3 spells CATSHPAGKGSGANVLTF. CDR3 sequence (DNA): TGTGCCACCAGTCACCCCGCCGGTAAGGGGTCTGGGGCCAACGTCCTGACTTTC.

V usage is TRBV19 and J usage is TRBJ2-2; TRBD1 matches 9 bases. V lost 7 bases and J lost 1; bases outside the gene matches: 7. Germline V gene sequence: CDR1 LNHDA, CDR2 SQIVND (reference sequence). The CDR3 sequence is 16 residues long. CDR3 protein: CASIPAGQGNTGELFF. The CDR3 DNA follows: TGTGCCAGTATACCGGCGGGACAGGGGAACACCGGGGAGCTGTTTTTT.

The chain combines TRBV7-8 with TRBJ2-2, with D possibly being TRBD2 (5 bases). Trimming took off 5 bases at V and 8 bases at J, with 15 bases between the two ends. The CDR3 is 14 residues long. Per the germline V gene, CDR1 is SGHVS and CDR2 is FQNEAQ. The CDR3 here is CASSRAGVTGELFF. CDR3 DNA sequence: TGTGCCAGCAGCCGAGCCGGGGTCACGGGGGAGCTGTTTTTT.